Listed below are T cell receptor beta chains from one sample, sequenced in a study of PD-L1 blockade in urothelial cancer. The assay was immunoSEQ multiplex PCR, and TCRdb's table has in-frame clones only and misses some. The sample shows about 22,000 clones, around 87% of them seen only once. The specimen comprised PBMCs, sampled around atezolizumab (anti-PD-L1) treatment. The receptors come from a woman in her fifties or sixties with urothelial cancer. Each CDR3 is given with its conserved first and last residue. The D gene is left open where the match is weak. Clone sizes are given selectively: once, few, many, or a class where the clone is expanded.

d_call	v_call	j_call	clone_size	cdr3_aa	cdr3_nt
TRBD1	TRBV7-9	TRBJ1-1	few	CASSIDRGLSTEAFF	TGTGCCAGCAGCATAGACAGGGGGTTGAGCACTGAAGCTTTCTTT
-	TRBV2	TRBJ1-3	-	CASSEARRGNTIYF	TGTGCCAGCAGTGAAGCGCGCCGAGGAAACACCATATATTTT
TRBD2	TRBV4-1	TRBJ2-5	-	CASSQFVLAERQETQYF	TGCGCCAGCAGCCAATTTGTTCTAGCGGAGAGACAAGAGACCCAGTACTTC
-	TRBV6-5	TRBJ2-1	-	CASSYSRTGGQFF	TGTGCCAGCAGTTACTCCCGGACCGGGGGGCAGTTCTTC
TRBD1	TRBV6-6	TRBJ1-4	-	CASSTDRGDEKLFF	TGTGCCAGCAGTACAGACAGGGGTGATGAAAAACTGTTTTTT
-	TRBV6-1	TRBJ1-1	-	CASQAVMGGEAFF	TGTGCCAGCCAAGCAGTGATGGGGGGAGAAGCTTTCTTT
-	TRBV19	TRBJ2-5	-	CASWTVGFKGTQYF	TGTGCCAGCTGGACAGTGGGCTTTAAGGGGACCCAGTACTTC
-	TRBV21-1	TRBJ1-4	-	CASSKGTGREEKLFF	TGTGCCAGCAGCAAAGGGACAGGGAGGGAAGAAAAACTGTTTTTT
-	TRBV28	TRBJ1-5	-	CASSSPGRGHSNQPQHF	TGTGCCAGCAGTTCCCCTGGCCGCGGACATAGCAATCAGCCCCAGCATTTT
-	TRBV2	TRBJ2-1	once	CASRRNSYNEQFF	TGTGCCAGCAGGAGAAACTCCTACAATGAGCAGTTCTTC
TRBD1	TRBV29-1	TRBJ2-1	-	CSVEEQGANNEQFF	TGCAGCGTTGAAGAGCAGGGGGCGAACAATGAGCAGTTCTTC
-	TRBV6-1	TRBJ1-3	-	CASSEIVGLVKTSGNTIYF	TGTGCCAGCAGTGAAATTGTGGGACTCGTAAAGACCTCTGGAAACACCATATATTTT
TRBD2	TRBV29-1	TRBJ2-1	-	CSVEERRTSGRANEQFF	TGCAGCGTTGAAGAACGCCGAACTAGCGGGAGGGCGAATGAGCAGTTCTTC
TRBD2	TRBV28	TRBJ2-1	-	CASSLLEGLADTMGLNEQFF	TGTGCCAGCAGTCTCCTTGAGGGACTAGCGGATACGATGGGTCTCAATGAGCAGTTCTTC
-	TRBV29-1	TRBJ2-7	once	CSVGRGMNSYEQYF	TGCAGCGTTGGTCGGGGGATGAATTCCTACGAGCAGTACTTC
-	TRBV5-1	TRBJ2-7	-	CASSLVAGPYEQYF	TGCGCCAGCAGCTTGGTGGCGGGGCCCTACGAGCAGTACTTC
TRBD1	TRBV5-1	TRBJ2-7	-	CASKAGTGVYEQYF	TGCGCCAGCAAAGCCGGGACAGGGGTCTACGAGCAGTACTTC
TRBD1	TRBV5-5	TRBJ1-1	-	CASSSRQGLEAFF	TGTGCCAGCAGCTCTCGACAGGGGCTTGAAGCTTTCTTT
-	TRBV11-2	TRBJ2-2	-	CASSLASNTGELFF	TGTGCCAGCAGCTTAGCCTCGAACACCGGGGAGCTGTTTTTT
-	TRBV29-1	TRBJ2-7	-	CSVEGSYEQYF	TGCAGCGTTGAGGGGAGCTACGAGCAGTACTTC
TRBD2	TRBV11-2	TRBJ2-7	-	CASSLDGPSGISYEQYF	TGTGCCAGCAGCTTAGATGGGCCTAGCGGAATCTCCTACGAGCAGTACTTC
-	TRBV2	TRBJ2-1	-	CASSWTARNEQFF	TGTGCCAGCAGTTGGACAGCGCGCAATGAGCAGTTCTTC
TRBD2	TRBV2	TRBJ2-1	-	CASSEGGGRGTEQFF	TGTGCCAGCAGTGAAGGGGGCGGGAGAGGCACTGAGCAGTTCTTC
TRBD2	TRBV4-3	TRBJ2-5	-	CASSQEWGRLAGVLETQYF	TGCGCCAGCAGCCAAGAGTGGGGTCGACTAGCGGGAGTGTTGGAGACCCAGTACTTC
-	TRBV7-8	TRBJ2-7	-	CASSPEVAQYF	TGTGCCAGCAGCCCCGAGGTGGCTCAGTACTTC
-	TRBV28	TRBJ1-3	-	CASRRTPGWSGNTIYF	TGTGCCAGCAGGAGGACTCCGGGGTGGTCTGGAAACACCATATATTTT
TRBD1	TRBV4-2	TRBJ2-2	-	CASSGQGRDGELFF	TGTGCCAGCAGTGGACAGGGAAGGGACGGGGAGCTGTTTTTT
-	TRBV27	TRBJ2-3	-	CASSYVARVYPDTQYF	TGTGCCAGCAGTTACGTCGCCCGCGTATATCCAGATACGCAGTATTTT
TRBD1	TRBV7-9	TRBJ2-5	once	CASSFSTGTGGETQYF	TGTGCCAGCAGCTTTTCAACCGGGACAGGCGGGGAGACCCAGTACTTC